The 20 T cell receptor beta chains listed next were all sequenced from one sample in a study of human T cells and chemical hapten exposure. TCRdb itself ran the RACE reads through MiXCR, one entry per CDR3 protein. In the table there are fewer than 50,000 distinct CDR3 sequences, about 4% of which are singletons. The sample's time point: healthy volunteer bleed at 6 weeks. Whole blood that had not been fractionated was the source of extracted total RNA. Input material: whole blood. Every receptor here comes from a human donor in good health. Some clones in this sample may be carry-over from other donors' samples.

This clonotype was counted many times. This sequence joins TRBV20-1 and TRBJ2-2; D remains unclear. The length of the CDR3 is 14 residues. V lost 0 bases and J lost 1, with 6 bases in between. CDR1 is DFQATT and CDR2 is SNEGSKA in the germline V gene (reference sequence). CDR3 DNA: TGCAGTGCTAGAGATGATAGGAACACCGGGGAGCTGTTTTTT. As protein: CSARDDRNTGELFF.

CDR3 in DNA: TGCAGTGCTAGAGACAATAACTATGGCTACACCTTC. This gives the protein CSARDNNYGYTF. This chain links TRBV20-1 with TRBJ1-2, with D unclear. The germline CDR1 and CDR2 sequences are DFQATT and SNEGSKA (reference sequence). The CDR3 length is 12 residues. Trimming shortened V by 0 bases and J by 1 base, and 3 bases separated the two germline ends.

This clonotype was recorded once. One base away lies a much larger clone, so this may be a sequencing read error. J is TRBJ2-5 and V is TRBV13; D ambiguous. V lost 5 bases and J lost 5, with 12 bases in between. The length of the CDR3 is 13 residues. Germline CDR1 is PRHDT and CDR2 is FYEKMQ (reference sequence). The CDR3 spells CASSRIVRETQYF. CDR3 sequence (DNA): TGTGCCAGCAGCCGGATAGTTCGGGAGACCCAGTACTTC.

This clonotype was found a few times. This chain's CDR3 is CASSSLRTAAFSNQPQHF. CDR3 nucleotide sequence: TGTGCCAGCAGTTCCCTGCGGACAGCAGCTTTTAGCAATCAGCCCCAGCATTTT. This chain links TRBV27 with TRBJ1-5; perhaps TRBD1 as D (6 bases). This CDR3 is 18 amino acids long. The ends were cut back, 4 bases at V and 0 bases at J, with 19 bases in the middle. From germline, CDR1 is MNHEY and CDR2 SMNVEV (reference sequence).

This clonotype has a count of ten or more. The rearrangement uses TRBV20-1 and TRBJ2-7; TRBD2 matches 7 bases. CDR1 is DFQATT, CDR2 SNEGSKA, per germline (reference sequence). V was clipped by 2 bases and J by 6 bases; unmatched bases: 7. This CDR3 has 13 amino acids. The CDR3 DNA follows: TGCAGTGCTAGACAAGGACTAGGGGCCGAGCAGTACTTC. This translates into CSARQGLGAEQYF.

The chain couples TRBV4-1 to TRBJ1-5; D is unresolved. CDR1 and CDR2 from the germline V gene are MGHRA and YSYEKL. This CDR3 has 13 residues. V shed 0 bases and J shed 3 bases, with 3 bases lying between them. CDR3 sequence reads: CASSQDYNQPQHF. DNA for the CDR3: TGCGCCAGCAGCCAAGATTACAATCAGCCCCAGCATTTT.

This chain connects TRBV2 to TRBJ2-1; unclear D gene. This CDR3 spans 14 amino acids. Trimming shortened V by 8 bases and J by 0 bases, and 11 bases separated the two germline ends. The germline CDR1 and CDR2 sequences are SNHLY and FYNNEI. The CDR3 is CASGVDSSYNEQFF. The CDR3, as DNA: TGTGCCAGCGGCGTGGATAGCTCCTACAATGAGCAGTTCTTC.

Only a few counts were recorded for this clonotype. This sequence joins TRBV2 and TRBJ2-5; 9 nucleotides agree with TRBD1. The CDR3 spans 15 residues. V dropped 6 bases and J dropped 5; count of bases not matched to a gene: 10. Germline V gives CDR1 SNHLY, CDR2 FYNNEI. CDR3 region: CASRGLGTGNETQYF. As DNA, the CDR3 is TGTGCCAGCAGGGGCCTCGGGACAGGGAATGAGACCCAGTACTTC.

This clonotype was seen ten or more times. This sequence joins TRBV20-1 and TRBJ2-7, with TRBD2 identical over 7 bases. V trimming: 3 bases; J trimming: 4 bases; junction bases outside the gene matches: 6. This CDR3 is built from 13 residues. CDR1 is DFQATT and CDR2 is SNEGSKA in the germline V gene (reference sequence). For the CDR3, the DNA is TGCAGTGCTAGTGAACCCGGGAGGTACGAGCAGTACTTC. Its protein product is CSASEPGRYEQYF.

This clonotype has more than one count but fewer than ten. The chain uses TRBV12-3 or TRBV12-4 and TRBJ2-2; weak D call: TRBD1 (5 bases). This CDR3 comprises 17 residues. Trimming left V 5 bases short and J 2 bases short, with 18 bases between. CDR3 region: CASSPRKRGENTGELFF. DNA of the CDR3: TGTGCCAGCAGTCCCAGGAAAAGGGGCGAAAACACCGGGGAGCTGTTTTTT.

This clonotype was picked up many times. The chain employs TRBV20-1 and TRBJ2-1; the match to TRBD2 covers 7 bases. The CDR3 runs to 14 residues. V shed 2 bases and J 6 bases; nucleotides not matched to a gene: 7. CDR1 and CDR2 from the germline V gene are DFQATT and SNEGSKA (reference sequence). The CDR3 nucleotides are TGCAGTGCTAGAATAGGCGGGAGAGGCAATGAGCAGTTCTTC. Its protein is CSARIGGRGNEQFF.

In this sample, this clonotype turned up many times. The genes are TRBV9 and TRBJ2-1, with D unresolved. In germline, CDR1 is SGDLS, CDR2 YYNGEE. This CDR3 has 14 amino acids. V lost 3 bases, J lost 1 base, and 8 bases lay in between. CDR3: CASSASGSYNEQFF. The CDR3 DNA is TGTGCCAGCAGCGCAAGTGGATCCTACAATGAGCAGTTCTTC.

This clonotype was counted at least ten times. CDR3 coding DNA: TGTGCCAGCAGTGAAGGCAGAGGGGTGAATGAGCAGTTCTTC. Translated, it gives CASSEGRGVNEQFF. This chain joins TRBV6-1 and TRBJ2-1; possibly TRBD1 or TRBD2 for D (5 bases each). The CDR3 has 14 amino acids. Germline CDR1 is MNHNS and CDR2 is SASEGT. V shed 1 base and J shed 7 bases, with 11 bases lying between them.

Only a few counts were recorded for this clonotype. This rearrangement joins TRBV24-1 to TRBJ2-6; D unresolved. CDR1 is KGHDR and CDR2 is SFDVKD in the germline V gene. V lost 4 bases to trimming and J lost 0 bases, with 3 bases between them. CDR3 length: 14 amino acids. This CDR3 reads CATSDYSGANVLTF. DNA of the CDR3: TGTGCCACCAGTGACTACTCTGGGGCCAACGTCCTGACTTTC.

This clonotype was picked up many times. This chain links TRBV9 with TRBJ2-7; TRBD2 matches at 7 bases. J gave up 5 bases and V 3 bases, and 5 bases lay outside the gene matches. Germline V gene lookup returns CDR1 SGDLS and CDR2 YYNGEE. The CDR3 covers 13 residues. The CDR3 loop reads CASSETSSDEQYF. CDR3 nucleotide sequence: TGTGCCAGCAGCGAGACTAGCTCTGACGAGCAGTACTTC. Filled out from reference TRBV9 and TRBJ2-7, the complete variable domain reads DSGVTQTPKHLITATGQRVTLRCSPRSGDLSVYWYQQSLDQGLQFLIQYYNGEERAKGNILERFSAQQFPDLHSELNLSSLELGDSALYFCASSETSSDEQYFGPGTRLTVT.

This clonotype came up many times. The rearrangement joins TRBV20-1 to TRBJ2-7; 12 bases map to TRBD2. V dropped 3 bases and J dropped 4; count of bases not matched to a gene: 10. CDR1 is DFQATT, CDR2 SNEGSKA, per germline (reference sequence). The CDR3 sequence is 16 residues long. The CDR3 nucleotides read TGCAGTGCTAGTGAACCTAGCGGGAGGGCCCAATACGAGCAGTACTTC. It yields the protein CSASEPSGRAQYEQYF.

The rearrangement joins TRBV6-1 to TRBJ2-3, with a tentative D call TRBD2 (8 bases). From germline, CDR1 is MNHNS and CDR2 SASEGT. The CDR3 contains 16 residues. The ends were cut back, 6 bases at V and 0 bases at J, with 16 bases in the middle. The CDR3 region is CASSRGRTSSTDTQYF. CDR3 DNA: TGTGCCAGCAGCAGGGGGAGGACTAGCAGCACAGATACGCAGTATTTT.

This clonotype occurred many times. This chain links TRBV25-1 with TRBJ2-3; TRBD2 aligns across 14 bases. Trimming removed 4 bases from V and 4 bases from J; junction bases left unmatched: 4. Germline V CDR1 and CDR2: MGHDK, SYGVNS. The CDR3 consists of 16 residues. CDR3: CASSVPTSGRADTQYF. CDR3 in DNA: TGTGCCAGCAGTGTCCCGACTAGCGGGAGGGCAGATACGCAGTATTTT.

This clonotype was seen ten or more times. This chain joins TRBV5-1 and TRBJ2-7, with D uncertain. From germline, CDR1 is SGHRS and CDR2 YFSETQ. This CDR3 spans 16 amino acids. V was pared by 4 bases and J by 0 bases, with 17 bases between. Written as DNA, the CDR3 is TGCGCCAGCAGCCCGCCTGGTTTACAGAGCTCCTACGAGCAGTACTTC. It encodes CASSPPGLQSSYEQYF.

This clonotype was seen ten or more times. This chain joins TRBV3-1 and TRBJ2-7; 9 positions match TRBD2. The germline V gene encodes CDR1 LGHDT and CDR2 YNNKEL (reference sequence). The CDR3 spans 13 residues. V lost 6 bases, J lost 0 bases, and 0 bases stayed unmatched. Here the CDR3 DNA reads TGTGCCAGCAGGACTAGCGGCTCCTACGAGCAGTACTTC. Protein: CASRTSGSYEQYF.